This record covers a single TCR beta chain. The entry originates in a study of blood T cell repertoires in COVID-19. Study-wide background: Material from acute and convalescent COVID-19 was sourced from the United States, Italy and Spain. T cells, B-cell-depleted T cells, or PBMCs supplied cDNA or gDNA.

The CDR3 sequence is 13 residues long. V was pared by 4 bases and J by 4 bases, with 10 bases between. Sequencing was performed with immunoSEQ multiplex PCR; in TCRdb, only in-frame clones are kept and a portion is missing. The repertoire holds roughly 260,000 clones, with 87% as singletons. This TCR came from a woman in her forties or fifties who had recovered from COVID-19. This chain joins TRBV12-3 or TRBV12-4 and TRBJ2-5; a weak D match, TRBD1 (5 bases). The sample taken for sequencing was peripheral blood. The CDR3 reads CASSYIRGETQYF. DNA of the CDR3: TGTGCCAGCAGTTATATAAGGGGAGAGACCCAGTACTTC.